The sequence of this T cell receptor (beta chain) was determined in a study of cytomegalovirus exposure and HLA in healthy donors. Trimming shortened V by 5 bases and J by 12 bases, and 15 bases separated the two germline ends. There are 12 residues in the CDR3. CDR1 and CDR2 from the germline V gene are SGHDT and YYEEEE. The primer mix had 60 Vbeta and 13 Jbeta primers. Sequenced by immunoSEQ multiplex PCR; TCRdb stores in-frame clones only, minus some. The table records 130,000 or so clones, around 84% of them present only once. This chain joins TRBV5-6 and TRBJ2-1; D may be TRBD2 (5 bases). Sequencing was performed on PBMCs. The source is a woman aged 18-35 years in good health and CMV-seropositive. The CDR3 spells CASSLGGLGQFF. CDR3 in DNA: TGTGCCAGCAGTCTAGGAGGCCTAGGGCAGTTCTTC. Full variable domain (outside the CDR3, taken from reference TRBV5-6 and TRBJ2-1): DAGVTQSPTHLIKTRGQQVTLRCSPKSGHDTVSWYQQALGQGPQFIFQYYEEEERQRGNFPDRFSGHQFPNYSSELNVNALLLGDSALYLCASSLGGLGQFFGPGTRLTVL.